This entry features one T cell receptor (beta chain) sequence. The data derive from a study of control samples from healthy donors and cancer patients. Germline V gives CDR1 SGHTS, CDR2 YDEGEE. CDR3 length: 16 residues. Trimming cost V 0 bases and J 2 bases; bases outside gene matches: 7. Clones were sequenced by immunoSEQ multiplex PCR, and TCRdb holds only the in-frame ones, with some missing. The sample lists about 120,000 clones, around 92% occurring once. The rearrangement uses TRBV5-8 and TRBJ2-7; 8 nucleotides line up with TRBD2. This sequence originates from a man aged 45-60 years in good health. Sequenced input: blood. This chain's CDR3 is CASSLAVSGGAYEQYF. The CDR3 region has the DNA TGTGCCAGCAGCTTGGCGGTAAGCGGGGGAGCCTACGAGCAGTACTTC.